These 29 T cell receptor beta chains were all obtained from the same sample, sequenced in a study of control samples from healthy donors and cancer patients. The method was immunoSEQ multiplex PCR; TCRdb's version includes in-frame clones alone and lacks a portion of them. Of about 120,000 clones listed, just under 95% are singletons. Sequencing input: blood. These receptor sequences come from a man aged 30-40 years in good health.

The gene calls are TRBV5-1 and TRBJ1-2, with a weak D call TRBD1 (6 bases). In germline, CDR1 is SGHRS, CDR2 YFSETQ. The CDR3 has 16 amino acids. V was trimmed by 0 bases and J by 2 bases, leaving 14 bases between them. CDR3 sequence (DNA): TGCGCCAGCAGCTTGGCCTCGGGGGGCCTCAACTATGGCTACACCTTC. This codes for CASSLASGGLNYGYTF.

CDR3 coding DNA: TGCAGTGCTAGTGCCCCGAAACTTGCGACCTACGAGCAGTACTTC. Residues: CSASAPKLATYEQYF. The V gene is TRBV20-1, the J gene TRBJ2-7, with D hard to call. CDR1 is DFQATT and CDR2 is SNEGSKA in the germline V gene (reference sequence). Trimming shortened V by 3 bases and J by 2 bases, and 17 bases separated the two germline ends. This CDR3 has 15 amino acids.

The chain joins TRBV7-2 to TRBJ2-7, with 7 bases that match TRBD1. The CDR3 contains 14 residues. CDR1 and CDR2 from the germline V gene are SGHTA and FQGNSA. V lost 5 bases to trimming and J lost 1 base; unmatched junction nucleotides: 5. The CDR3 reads CASSRQGNSYEQYF. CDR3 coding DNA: TGTGCCAGCAGCAGACAGGGCAATTCCTACGAGCAGTACTTC.

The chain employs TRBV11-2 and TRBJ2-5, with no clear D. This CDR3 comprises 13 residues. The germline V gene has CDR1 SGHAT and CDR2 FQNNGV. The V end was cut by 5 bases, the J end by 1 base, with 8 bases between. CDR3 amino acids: CASSTRTQETQYF. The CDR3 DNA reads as TGTGCCAGCAGCACAAGGACCCAAGAGACCCAGTACTTC.

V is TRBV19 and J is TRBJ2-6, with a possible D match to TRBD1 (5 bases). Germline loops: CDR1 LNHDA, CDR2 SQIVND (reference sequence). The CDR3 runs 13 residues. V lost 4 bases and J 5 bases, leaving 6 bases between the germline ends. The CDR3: CASSTDRANVLTF. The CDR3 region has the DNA TGTGCCAGTAGTACGGACAGGGCCAACGTCCTGACTTTC.

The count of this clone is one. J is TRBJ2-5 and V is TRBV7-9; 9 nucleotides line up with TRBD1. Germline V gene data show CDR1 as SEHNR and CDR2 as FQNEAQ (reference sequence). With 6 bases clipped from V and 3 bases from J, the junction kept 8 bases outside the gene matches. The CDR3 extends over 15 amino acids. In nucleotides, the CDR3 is TGTGCCAGCAGACGGACGGACAGGGGCAAAGAGACCCAGTACTTC. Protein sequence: CASRRTDRGKETQYF.

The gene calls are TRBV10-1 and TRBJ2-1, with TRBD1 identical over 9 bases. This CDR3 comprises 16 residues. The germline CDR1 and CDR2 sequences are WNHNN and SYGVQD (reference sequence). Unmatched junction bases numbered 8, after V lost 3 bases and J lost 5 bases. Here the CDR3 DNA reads TGCGCCAGCAGTGACTCCGGGACAGGGTGGAACAATGAGCAGTTCTTC. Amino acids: CASSDSGTGWNNEQFF.

In DNA form, the CDR3 reads TGTGCCAGCACCCTCAGCGGGGGGGGTACAGATACGCAGTATTTT. Protein: CASTLSGGGTDTQYF. This rearrangement joins TRBV7-8 to TRBJ2-3; 10 bases line up with TRBD2. Trimming took 7 bases from V and 3 from J; bases not matched to a gene: 7. The CDR3 has 15 amino acids. Germline loops: CDR1 SGHVS, CDR2 FQNEAQ.

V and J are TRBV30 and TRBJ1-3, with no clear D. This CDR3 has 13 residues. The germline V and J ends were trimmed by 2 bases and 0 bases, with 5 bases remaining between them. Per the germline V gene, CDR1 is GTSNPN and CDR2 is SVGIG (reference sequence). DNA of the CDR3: TGTGCCTGGAGTAGGAACTCTGGAAACACCATATATTTT. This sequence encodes CAWSRNSGNTIYF.

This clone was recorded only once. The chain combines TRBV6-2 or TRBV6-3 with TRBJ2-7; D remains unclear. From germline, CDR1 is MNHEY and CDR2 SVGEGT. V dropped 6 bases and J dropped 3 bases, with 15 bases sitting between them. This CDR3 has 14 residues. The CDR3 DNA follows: TGTGCCAGCAGCGACTTAACGGTGGGCTACGAGCAGTACTTC. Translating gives CASSDLTVGYEQYF.

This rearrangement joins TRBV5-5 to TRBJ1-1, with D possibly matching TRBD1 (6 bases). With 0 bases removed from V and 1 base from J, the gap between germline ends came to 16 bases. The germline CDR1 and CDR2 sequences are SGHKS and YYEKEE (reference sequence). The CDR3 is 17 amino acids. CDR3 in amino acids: CASSLVGGPSGNTEAFF. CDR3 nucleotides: TGTGCCAGCAGCTTGGTGGGGGGCCCCTCGGGGAACACTGAAGCTTTCTTT.

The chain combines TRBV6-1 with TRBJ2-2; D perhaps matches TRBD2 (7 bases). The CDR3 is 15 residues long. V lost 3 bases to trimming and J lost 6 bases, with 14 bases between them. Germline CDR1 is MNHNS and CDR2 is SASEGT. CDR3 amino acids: CASSDFEGGAGELFF. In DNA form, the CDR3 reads TGTGCCAGCAGTGATTTCGAAGGGGGGGCCGGGGAGCTGTTTTTT.

In DNA form, the CDR3 reads TGTGCCTGGAGTGTGCTAGCGGGACCTGCAGATACGCAGTATTTT. It is translated as CAWSVLAGPADTQYF. The gene calls are TRBV30 and TRBJ2-3; 9 bases agree with TRBD2. The germline CDR1 and CDR2 sequences are GTSNPN and SVGIG (reference sequence). Trimming cost V 0 bases and J 4 bases; bases outside gene matches: 5. This CDR3 spans 15 amino acids.

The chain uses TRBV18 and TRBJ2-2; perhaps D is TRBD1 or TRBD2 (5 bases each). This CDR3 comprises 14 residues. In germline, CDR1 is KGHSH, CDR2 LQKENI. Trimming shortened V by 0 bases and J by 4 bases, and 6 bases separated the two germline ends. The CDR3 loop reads CASSPPGGTGELFF. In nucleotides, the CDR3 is TGTGCCAGCTCACCACCTGGGGGCACCGGGGAGCTGTTTTTT.

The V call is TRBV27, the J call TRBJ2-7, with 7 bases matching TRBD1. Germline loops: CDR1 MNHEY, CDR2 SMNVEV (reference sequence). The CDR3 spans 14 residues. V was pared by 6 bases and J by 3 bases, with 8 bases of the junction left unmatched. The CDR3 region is CASSRQGSFYEQYF. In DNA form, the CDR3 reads TGTGCCAGCAGCCGACAGGGTTCCTTCTACGAGCAGTACTTC.

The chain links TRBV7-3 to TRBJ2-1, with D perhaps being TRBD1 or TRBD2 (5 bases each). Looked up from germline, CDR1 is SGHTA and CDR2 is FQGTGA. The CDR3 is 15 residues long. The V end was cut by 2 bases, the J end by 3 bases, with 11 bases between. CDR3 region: CASSLEGTSYNEQFF. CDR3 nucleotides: TGTGCCAGCAGCTTAGAAGGGACCAGCTACAATGAGCAGTTCTTC. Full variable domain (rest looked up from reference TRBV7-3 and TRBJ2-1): GAGVSQTPSNKVTEKGKYVELRCDPISGHTALYWYRQSLGQGPEFLIYFQGTGAADDSGLPNDRFFAVRPEGSVSTLKIQRTERGDSAVYLCASSLEGTSYNEQFFGPGTRLTVL.

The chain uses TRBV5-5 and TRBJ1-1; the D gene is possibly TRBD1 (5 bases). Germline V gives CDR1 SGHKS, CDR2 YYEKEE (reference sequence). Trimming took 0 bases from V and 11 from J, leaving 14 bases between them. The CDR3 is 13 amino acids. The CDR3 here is CASSLAGGLVAFF. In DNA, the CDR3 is TGTGCCAGCAGCTTGGCCGGGGGGTTGGTCGCTTTCTTT. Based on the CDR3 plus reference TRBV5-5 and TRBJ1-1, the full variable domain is DAGVTQSPTHLIKTRGQQVTLRCSPISGHKSVSWYQQVLGQGPQFIFQYYEKEERGRGNFPDRFSARQFPNYSSELNVNALLLGDSALYLCASSLAGGLVAFFGQGTRLTVV.

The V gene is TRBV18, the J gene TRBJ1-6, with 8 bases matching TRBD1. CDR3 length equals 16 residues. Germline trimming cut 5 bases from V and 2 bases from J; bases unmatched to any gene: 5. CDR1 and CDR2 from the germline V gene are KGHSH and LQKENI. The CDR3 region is CASSKTGDPYNSPLHF. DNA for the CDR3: TGTGCCAGCTCAAAGACAGGGGATCCCTATAATTCACCCCTCCACTTT.

The CDR3 reads CASSSWTGDGYTF. CDR3 DNA: TGTGCCAGCAGCTCTTGGACAGGGGATGGCTACACCTTC. This chain connects TRBV7-9 to TRBJ1-2; 9 positions agree with TRBD1. Germline V lookup: CDR1 SEHNR, CDR2 FQNEAQ (reference sequence). The CDR3 runs 13 residues. V lost 4 bases, J lost 6 bases, and 3 bases stayed unmatched.

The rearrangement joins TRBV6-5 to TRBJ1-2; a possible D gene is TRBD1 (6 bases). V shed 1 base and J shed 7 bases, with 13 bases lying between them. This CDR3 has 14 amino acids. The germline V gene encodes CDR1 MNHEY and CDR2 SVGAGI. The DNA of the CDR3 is TGTGCCAGCAGTTACTGGGAGGGGGATGGTGGCTACACCTTC. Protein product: CASSYWEGDGGYTF.

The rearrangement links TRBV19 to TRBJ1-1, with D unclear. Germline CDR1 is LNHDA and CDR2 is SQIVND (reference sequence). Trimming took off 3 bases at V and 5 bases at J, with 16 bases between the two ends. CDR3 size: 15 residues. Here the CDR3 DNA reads TGTGCCAGTAGTATCAGGCCAACGAGACAAACTGAAGCTTTCTTT. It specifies CASSIRPTRQTEAFF.

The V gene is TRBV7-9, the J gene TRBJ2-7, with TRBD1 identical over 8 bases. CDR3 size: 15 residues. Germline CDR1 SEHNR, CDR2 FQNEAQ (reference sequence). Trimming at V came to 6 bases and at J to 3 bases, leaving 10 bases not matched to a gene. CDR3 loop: CASRRTGTGYYEQYF. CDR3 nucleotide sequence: TGTGCCAGCAGGCGGACCGGGACAGGATACTACGAGCAGTACTTC.

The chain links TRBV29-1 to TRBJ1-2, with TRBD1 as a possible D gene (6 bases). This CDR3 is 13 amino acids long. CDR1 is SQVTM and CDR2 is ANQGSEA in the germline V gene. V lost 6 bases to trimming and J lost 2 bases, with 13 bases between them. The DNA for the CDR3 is TGCAGCGTGGACCGACAGGAAAACTATGGCTACACCTTC. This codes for CSVDRQENYGYTF.

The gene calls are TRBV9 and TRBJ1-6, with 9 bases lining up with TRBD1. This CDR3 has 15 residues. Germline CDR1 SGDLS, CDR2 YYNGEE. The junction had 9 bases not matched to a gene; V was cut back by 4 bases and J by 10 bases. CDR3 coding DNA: TGTGCCAGCAGCTTTACCGGGACAGGGAGATCACCCCTCCACTTT. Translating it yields CASSFTGTGRSPLHF.

In nucleotides, the CDR3 is TGTGCCAGCAGCTTGAGGGACGTGGGTGGTATGGCTAGCAATCAGCCCCAGCATTTT. This codes for CASSLRDVGGMASNQPQHF. V is TRBV5-5 and J is TRBJ1-5; a weak D match, TRBD1 (5 bases). Germline V gives CDR1 SGHKS, CDR2 YYEKEE (reference sequence). CDR3 length equals 19 residues. V was cut by 1 base and J by 0 bases, with 20 bases left in between. Drawing the rest from reference TRBV5-5 and TRBJ1-5, the complete variable domain is DAGVTQSPTHLIKTRGQQVTLRCSPISGHKSVSWYQQVLGQGPQFIFQYYEKEERGRGNFPDRFSARQFPNYSSELNVNALLLGDSALYLCASSLRDVGGMASNQPQHFGDGTRLSIL.

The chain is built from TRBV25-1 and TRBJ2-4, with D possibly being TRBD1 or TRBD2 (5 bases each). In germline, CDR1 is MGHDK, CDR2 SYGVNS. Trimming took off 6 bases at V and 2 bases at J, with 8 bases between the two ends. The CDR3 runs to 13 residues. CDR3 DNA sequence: TGTGCCAGCAGAGAGGGGTCCAAAAACATTCAGTACTTC. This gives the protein CASREGSKNIQYF.

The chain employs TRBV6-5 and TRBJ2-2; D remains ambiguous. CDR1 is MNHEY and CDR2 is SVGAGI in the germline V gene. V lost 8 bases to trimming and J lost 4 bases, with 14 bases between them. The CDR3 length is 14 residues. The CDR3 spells CASQGNLGTGELFF. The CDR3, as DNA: TGTGCCAGCCAAGGGAATCTGGGCACCGGGGAGCTGTTTTTT.

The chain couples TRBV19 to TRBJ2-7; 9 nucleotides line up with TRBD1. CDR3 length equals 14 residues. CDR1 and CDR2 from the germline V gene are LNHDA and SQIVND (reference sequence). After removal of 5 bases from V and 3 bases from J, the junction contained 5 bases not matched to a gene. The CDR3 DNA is TGTGCCAGTAGTTCACAGGGGGCGAACTACGAGCAGTACTTC. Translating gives CASSSQGANYEQYF.

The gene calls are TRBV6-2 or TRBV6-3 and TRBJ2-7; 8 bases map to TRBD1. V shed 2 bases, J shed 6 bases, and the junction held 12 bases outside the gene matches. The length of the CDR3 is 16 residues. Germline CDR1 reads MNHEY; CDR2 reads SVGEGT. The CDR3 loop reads CASSYDQGASPREQYF. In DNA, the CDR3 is TGTGCCAGCAGTTACGATCAGGGGGCGAGCCCCCGCGAGCAGTACTTC.